This section outlines one T cell receptor (beta chain) sequence together with its context. V shed 0 bases and J 4 bases; nucleotides not matched to a gene: 6. The CDR3 loop spans 16 amino acids. Germline CDR1 and CDR2: MNHEY and SVGAGI. The sample comes from a study of cytomegalovirus exposure and HLA in healthy donors. Amplification used 60 Vbeta primers and 13 Jbeta primers. The table came from immunoSEQ multiplex PCR; TCRdb's copy has only in-frame clones and leaves some out. The repertoire holds about 130,000 clones, 78% seen once, with about a tenth in the top ten. This chain uses TRBV6-5 with TRBJ1-2; 9 nucleotides align to TRBD1. Sequencing used PBMCs. The sequence was collected from a young man in good health and CMV-seropositive. CDR3 DNA: TGTGCCAGCAGTTACTCCTGGACAGGGGCAGGCTATGGCTACACCTTC. It is translated as CASSYSWTGAGYGYTF.